The rows below give T cell receptor beta chains drawn from one sample of a study of cytomegalovirus exposure and HLA in healthy donors. Assay: immunoSEQ multiplex PCR; the TCRdb copy retains only in-frame clones and omits some. The sample has 150,000 or so clones, approximately 80% seen once. The sample was PBMCs. The receptors were sampled from a woman aged 45-65 years in good health and CMV-seropositive. The CDR3 runs from the conserved cysteine through the conserved F or W. A D gene is named only where the DNA matches it firmly. Rows may omit the clone size; those that give it use once, few, many or a size class.

D: -
V: TRBV19
J: TRBJ1-5
size: -
DNA: TGTGCCAGTAAGGGGTTGAGCAATCAGCCCCAGCATTTT
CDR3: CASKGLSNQPQHF

D: -
V: TRBV18
J: TRBJ2-1
size: -
DNA: TGTGCCAGCTCACCAAACCGGGACTCCAGTCCCGATGAGCAGTTCTTC
CDR3: CASSPNRDSSPDEQFF

D: TRBD1
V: TRBV30
J: TRBJ1-1
size: -
DNA: TGTGCCTGGAGTGTTAGGACAGGAAAGAACACTGAAGCTTTCTTT
CDR3: CAWSVRTGKNTEAFF

D: TRBD1
V: TRBV18
J: TRBJ1-6
size: -
DNA: TGTGCCAGCTCACCACTGGACAGGGGTTCACCCCTCCACTTT
CDR3: CASSPLDRGSPLHF

D: -
V: TRBV7-2
J: TRBJ1-5
size: -
DNA: TGTGCCAGCAGCTTGAGTGGGACACCCCAGAGGAATCAGCCCCAGCATTTT
CDR3: CASSLSGTPQRNQPQHF

D: -
V: TRBV5-1
J: TRBJ2-1
size: -
DNA: TGCGCCAGCAGCTTGGGGGCCTCCTACAATGCGCAGTTCTTC
CDR3: CASSLGASYNAQFF

D: -
V: TRBV7-6
J: TRBJ2-7
size: once
DNA: TGTGCCAGCAGCTTAGCGCCTGGTTTCGCGAACGAGCAGTACTTC
CDR3: CASSLAPGFANEQYF

D: TRBD2
V: TRBV5-1
J: TRBJ2-1
size: -
DNA: TGCGCCAGCAGCTTTAGCGGGGGGGGCCCCTCCTACAATGAGCAGTTCTTC
CDR3: CASSFSGGGPSYNEQFF

D: TRBD1
V: TRBV5-6
J: TRBJ2-3
size: -
DNA: TGTGCCAGCAGCCTCGGGACAGGGAAGGTGTCAGATACGCAGTATTTT
CDR3: CASSLGTGKVSDTQYF

D: -
V: TRBV5-1
J: TRBJ2-3
size: -
DNA: TGCGCCAGCAGCTCGGGAACAGGGTGGAAGGATTGGGATACGCAGTATTTT
CDR3: CASSSGTGWKDWDTQYF

D: -
V: TRBV4-3
J: TRBJ2-1
size: -
DNA: TGCGCCAGCAGCCAAGAGGGGGGTACTCAGTTCTTC
CDR3: CASSQEGGTQFF

D: -
V: TRBV7-9
J: TRBJ2-2
size: -
DNA: TGTGCCAGCAGCTTCTCGACAGGTCGAAACACCGGGGAGCTGTTTTTT
CDR3: CASSFSTGRNTGELFF

D: -
V: TRBV29-1
J: TRBJ1-2
size: -
DNA: TGCAGCGTTGACGGGGATATTTCCTATGGCTACACCTTC
CDR3: CSVDGDISYGYTF

D: TRBD1
V: TRBV13
J: TRBJ1-3
size: -
DNA: TGTGCCAGCAGCCTCGGACAGGGCTCTCATTTT
CDR3: CASSLGQGSHF

D: -
V: TRBV27
J: TRBJ1-4
size: -
DNA: TGTGCCAGCAGTTTATTCGCACCACTGCGGGAAAAACTGTTTTTT
CDR3: CASSLFAPLREKLFF

D: -
V: TRBV7-8
J: TRBJ1-1
size: -
DNA: TGTGCCAGCAGCCCACAGGGTGACACTGAAGCTTTCTTT
CDR3: CASSPQGDTEAFF

D: TRBD1
V: TRBV6-1
J: TRBJ2-7
size: -
DNA: TGTGCCAGCAGTACGACAGGGCCCTACGAGCAGTACTTC
CDR3: CASSTTGPYEQYF

D: -
V: TRBV27
J: TRBJ2-2
size: once
DNA: TGTGCCAGCAGCTCTAAGGGGCAGGCGAACACCGGGGAGCTGTTTTTT
CDR3: CASSSKGQANTGELFF

D: TRBD1
V: TRBV25-1
J: TRBJ1-2
size: -
DNA: TGTGCCAGCAGTCTAACAGGGGGAAGTGATGGCTACACCTTC
CDR3: CASSLTGGSDGYTF

D: -
V: TRBV4-3
J: TRBJ2-1
size: -
DNA: TGCGCCAGCAGCACTAATCTAGACAGGACGAATGAGCAGTTCTTC
CDR3: CASSTNLDRTNEQFF

D: -
V: TRBV10-3
J: TRBJ1-1
size: -
DNA: TGTGCCATCCGTAGCGACGACACTGAAGCTTTCTTT
CDR3: CAIRSDDTEAFF

D: -
V: TRBV30
J: TRBJ1-1
size: -
DNA: TGTGCCGGCCGGGATTTCAACACTGAAGCTTTCTTT
CDR3: CAGRDFNTEAFF

D: -
V: TRBV10-3
J: TRBJ2-1
size: -
DNA: TGTGCCATCATGCAGGGTGGCTCCTACAATGAGCAGTTCTTC
CDR3: CAIMQGGSYNEQFF

D: -
V: TRBV2
J: TRBJ2-4
size: -
DNA: TGTGCCAGCATTCCCCCTTCCCTAGCCAAAAACATTCAGTACTTC
CDR3: CASIPPSLAKNIQYF

D: -
V: TRBV18
J: TRBJ2-7
size: -
DNA: TGTGCCAGCTCCCCAAAACCGAGCTCCTACGAGCAGTACTTC
CDR3: CASSPKPSSYEQYF

D: -
V: TRBV6-5
J: TRBJ1-6
size: -
DNA: TGTGCCAGCAGTTCGGGACAATCGGCTTCACCCCTCCACTTT
CDR3: CASSSGQSASPLHF

D: TRBD1
V: TRBV18
J: TRBJ1-2
size: -
DNA: TGTGCCAGCTCTTACAGGGGAGAGGGCTATGGCTACACCTTC
CDR3: CASSYRGEGYGYTF

D: -
V: TRBV5-6
J: TRBJ2-3
size: -
DNA: TGTGCCAGCAGCTTGGGAGACAGGAGCCAGTATTTT
CDR3: CASSLGDRSQYF

D: -
V: TRBV7-9
J: TRBJ2-3
size: -
DNA: TGTGCCAGCAGCCCAGGGGAATGGGACACAGATACGCAGTATTTT
CDR3: CASSPGEWDTDTQYF

D: TRBD1
V: TRBV11-2
J: TRBJ2-7
size: -
DNA: TGTGCCAGCAGCTCCGGGACAGGAACCGAGCAGTACTTC
CDR3: CASSSGTGTEQYF

D: TRBD1
V: TRBV9
J: TRBJ2-2
size: -
DNA: TGTGCCAGCAGCCCCGGACAGGGAAGAACCGGGGAGCTGTTTTTT
CDR3: CASSPGQGRTGELFF

D: -
V: TRBV19
J: TRBJ2-5
size: -
DNA: TGTGCCAGTAGTATCGGGATGGGCGAGACCCAGTACTTC
CDR3: CASSIGMGETQYF

D: -
V: TRBV9
J: TRBJ1-1
size: -
DNA: TGTGCCAGCAGCGTAGGAGACAGCGAACTACATGAAGCTTTCTTT
CDR3: CASSVGDSELHEAFF

D: -
V: TRBV7-2
J: TRBJ1-2
size: -
DNA: TGTGCCAGCAGCTTAGCAGGACGGGATTATGGCTACACCTTC
CDR3: CASSLAGRDYGYTF

D: TRBD1
V: TRBV5-1
J: TRBJ1-1
size: -
DNA: TGCGCCAGCAGCTTGGCCGGGACAGGGAACACTGAAGCTTTCTTT
CDR3: CASSLAGTGNTEAFF

D: -
V: TRBV4-3
J: TRBJ2-3
size: -
DNA: TGCGCCAGCAGCCCCCTAGCTTCTACCACAGATACGCAGTATTTT
CDR3: CASSPLASTTDTQYF

D: TRBD2
V: TRBV19
J: TRBJ2-1
size: -
DNA: TGTGCCAGTTCTAGGGAGGGGTACAATGAGCAGTTCTTC
CDR3: CASSREGYNEQFF

D: -
V: TRBV6-5
J: TRBJ1-2
size: -
DNA: TGTGCCAGCAGTTACGGGAGGGCCCCGCCCTATGGCTACACCTTC
CDR3: CASSYGRAPPYGYTF

D: -
V: TRBV5-1
J: TRBJ2-2
size: -
DNA: TGCGCCAGCAGCCCTACCGATTCGGAGCTGTTTTTT
CDR3: CASSPTDSELFF

D: -
V: TRBV27
J: TRBJ2-1
size: -
DNA: TGTGCCAGCACCATGACTAGTACGGGGTACAATGAGCAGTTCTTC
CDR3: CASTMTSTGYNEQFF

D: -
V: TRBV11-2
J: TRBJ2-2
size: -
DNA: TGTGCCAGCAGCCTCTCGACAACCGGGGAGCTGTTTTTT
CDR3: CASSLSTTGELFF

D: TRBD1
V: TRBV7-7
J: TRBJ2-7
size: -
DNA: TGTGCCAGCAGCTTAGGCCCGGGACAGGCTGCCGAGCAGTACTTC
CDR3: CASSLGPGQAAEQYF

D: TRBD2
V: TRBV4-1
J: TRBJ2-7
size: -
DNA: TGCGCCAGCAGCCAAGAACCCGGGGGGTTCCTCTACGAGCAGTACTTC
CDR3: CASSQEPGGFLYEQYF

D: -
V: TRBV5-6
J: TRBJ2-4
size: -
DNA: TGTGCCAGCAGCTTGAGGGGTGGAGCCAAAAACATTCAGTACTTC
CDR3: CASSLRGGAKNIQYF

D: TRBD1
V: TRBV7-6
J: TRBJ2-3
size: -
DNA: TGTGCCAGCAGCGGGGACAGCTATACGCAGTATTTT
CDR3: CASSGDSYTQYF

D: TRBD1
V: TRBV6-5
J: TRBJ2-3
size: -
DNA: TGTGCCAGCAGTCCGGGACAGGGGCCGACCTATACGCAGTATTTT
CDR3: CASSPGQGPTYTQYF

D: -
V: TRBV19
J: TRBJ1-2
size: -
DNA: TGTGCCAGTAGTGCAGGACAGTTGAGAGGCTACACCTTC
CDR3: CASSAGQLRGYTF

D: -
V: TRBV29-1
J: TRBJ1-4
size: -
DNA: TGCAGCGTTGCCGGGGAGGAAAAACTGTTTTTT
CDR3: CSVAGEEKLFF

D: -
V: TRBV5-1
J: TRBJ1-1
size: -
DNA: TGCGCCAGCAGCCTCAGACTTGGGGAGGGCACTGAAGCTTTCTTT
CDR3: CASSLRLGEGTEAFF

D: -
V: TRBV6-5
J: TRBJ1-2
size: -
DNA: TGTGCCAGCAGGCCCGGGGGGGGGCCGGGCTATGGCTACACCTTC
CDR3: CASRPGGGPGYGYTF

D: -
V: TRBV5-1
J: TRBJ2-7
size: -
DNA: TGCGCCAGCAGCCTTACAGTAGGGGCCGCCTACGAGCAGTACTTC
CDR3: CASSLTVGAAYEQYF

D: TRBD1
V: TRBV6-1
J: TRBJ1-2
size: -
DNA: TGTGCCAGCAGTGAGCGCAGGGACAGGGTTTCCTATGGCTACACCTTC
CDR3: CASSERRDRVSYGYTF

D: TRBD2
V: TRBV7-3
J: TRBJ2-3
size: -
DNA: TGTGCCAGCAGCTCTAGCGGGGGGAGCACAGATACGCAGTATTTT
CDR3: CASSSSGGSTDTQYF

D: -
V: TRBV6-1
J: TRBJ2-7
size: -
DNA: TGTGCCAGCATAAATTACGGGGGCTCCTACGAGCAGTACTTC
CDR3: CASINYGGSYEQYF

D: TRBD1
V: TRBV4-2
J: TRBJ2-1
size: few
DNA: TGTGCCAGCAGCCCCTTGACGGGACAGAGACACAATGAGCAGTTCTTC
CDR3: CASSPLTGQRHNEQFF

D: -
V: TRBV18
J: TRBJ1-1
size: -
DNA: TGTGCCAGCTCACCAACCCGGACAGCCACTGAAGCTTTCTTT
CDR3: CASSPTRTATEAFF

D: -
V: TRBV6-6
J: TRBJ1-5
size: -
DNA: TGTGCCAGCAACTCTGACAGCCGGTTTAGCAATCAGCCCCAGCATTTT
CDR3: CASNSDSRFSNQPQHF

D: -
V: TRBV15
J: TRBJ1-4
size: few
DNA: TGTGCCTCGAGCCAGGGGTTAATATCGACTAATGAAAAACTGTTTTTT
CDR3: CASSQGLISTNEKLFF

D: TRBD1
V: TRBV2
J: TRBJ1-2
size: -
DNA: TGTGCCAGCACACCTAGACAGGGGGCACATGGCTACACCTTC
CDR3: CASTPRQGAHGYTF